This T cell receptor beta chain stems from a study of T cells in localized non-small cell lung cancer (dated by TCRdb to 2020 to 2022). Regarding the complete study: The study examined T cell repertoires in under 300 patients with early-stage NSCLC and compared tumors with uninvolved tumor-adjacent lungs. All 250 or so NSCLC patients in the cohort were treatment-naive and had localized lung tumors that were resected. A mean age of around 66 years was recorded for the NSCLC patients, of whom 129 were male and about a hundred were female. Here is what the overall study found, with its caveats: Higher blood T cell density associated with longer overall survival, while higher adjacent-lung clonality associated with shorter survival. Because the study design was exploratory, TCR variables were selected using unadjusted p-values without false-discovery rate correction. Uninvolved tumor-adjacent lung showed the highest T cell clonality, higher than tumor, which suggests more focused antigenic responses in the uninvolved tumor-adjacent lung. Of the top 100 tumor clones, a median of 57 were detected in paired uninvolved adjacent lung; over 25 were also among that lung's top 100. Because multi-region tumor sequencing was not performed, intratumor heterogeneity could not be ruled out.

The CDR3, from cysteine to phenylalanine, totals 13 residues. The sequence is cut down to CDR3 DNA, 39 bases in frame from base 1. The germline V gene sets CDR1 to MNHGY and CDR2 to SAAAGT. V was cut back by 6 bases and J by 7 bases, leaving a gap of 15 bases between them. This clone came up a few times. No cognate antigen has been identified for it. No base quality information exists; no much larger clone differs at one position. The immunoSEQ Assay was used to sequence TCR beta CDR3 regions from DNA. Processing in the source paper ran as follows. To compute T cell density, TCR beta template counts were normalized to usable DNA, which was estimated by amplifying housekeeping genes. The preseqR package was used to estimate richness by extrapolating to 400,000 templates for PBMC samples and to 120,000 templates for tissue samples. Clonality was defined as one minus Pielou's evenness. Differential abundance testing on productive amino-acid clonotypes, with a minimum total count of 5 and an alpha of 0.1, was used to identify tissue-enriched TCRs. Repertoire overlap between compartments was quantified with the Jaccard Index and Morisita Overlap Index. GLIPH grouped TCR beta CDR3s together with public tetramer-defined viral CDR3s, and a viral motif had to include at least three viral sequences and show V-gene enrichment. TCRdb took over this immuneACCESS table, retaining in-frame rearrangements with V and J assigned. Such tables are incomplete; in checked studies, under half of the missing clones stem from an unresolved V gene, and the remainder is unexplained. V and J calls and clone size are copied from that table; D and trimming were computed from the DNA. The sample records 5,500 or so clones, 55% of which are singletons. Around 4% of the sample is held by the ten biggest clonotypes.

The clonotype comes from a male donor older than 55 with stage I squamous cell lung carcinoma. The chain links TRBV6-8 with TRBJ2-5; the D gene is perhaps TRBD1, from 5 matching bases. The sequences come from lymph node tissue, collected before any cancer treatment. The DNA sequence follows: TGTGCCAGCAGGCCCACCCCTGGGGCGACCCAGTACTTC. The resulting protein is CASRPTPGATQYF.